This TCR beta chain was identified during a study of T cell responses to AZD1222 COVID-19 vaccine. Study-level findings and limits: Among the donors, most were white British and more were female, and clonal diversity was possibly underestimated.

Turning to this clone: Its antigen is as yet unknown.

Germline-derived CDR1 and CDR2 are SGDLS and YYNGEE. V shed 3 bases and J 7 bases; nucleotides not matched to a gene: 13. The CDR3 totals 16 residues. TCRdb's table, derived via immunoSEQ multiplex PCR, lists solely in-frame clones and lacks some. The data hold 150,000 to 250,000 clones, with approximately 91% observed a single time. The receptor was derived from an adult who received the AZD1222 COVID-19 vaccine. The starting material was peripheral blood, obtained 28 days after the second AZD1222 dose. The chain couples TRBV9 to TRBJ2-1; 7 bases fit TRBD2. CDR3 in amino acids: CASSGGLGLGENEQFF. DNA for the CDR3: TGTGCCAGCAGCGGCGGACTAGGCCTCGGGGAAAATGAGCAGTTCTTC.